This T cell receptor beta chain appears in the sequencing data of a study of cytomegalovirus exposure and HLA in healthy donors. General study findings and limits: In an earlier analysis, productive rearrangement rates for most beta V segments clustered near 90% or 30%. Among TCR beta chains, those listed as cytomegalovirus-associated numbered under 200. Follow-up analysis later connected one missense variant in DCLRE1C with trimming of TCR beta V- and J-genes. A later analysis showed TCR association rates differing by HLA locus, peaking at DRB1 and lowest at HLA-C.

It was with 60 Vbeta and 13 Jbeta primers that the PCR ran. Here immunoSEQ multiplex PCR was the method, and the copy in TCRdb shows in-frame clones only, minus some. This table holds 100,000 to 120,000 clones, around 77% found once. The CDR3 spans 15 residues. Trimming pared 2 bases from V and 0 bases from J, leaving 8 bases between. Germline CDR1 KGHSH, CDR2 LQKENI. With respect to this clone: What it binds is unknown.

V gene TRBV18 combines with J gene TRBJ1-3, with no clear D. The specimen sequenced was PBMCs. The source is a young woman in good health and CMV-seropositive. The CDR3 DNA reads as TGTGCCAGCTCACCAAACCAGGACTCTGGAAACACCATATATTTT. The encoded protein is CASSPNQDSGNTIYF.